The present TCR beta chain was sequenced within a study of cytomegalovirus exposure and HLA in healthy donors. Turning to the study itself: A later analysis reported the 120 or so validation repertoires used the same platform as the approximately 670 first-cohort repertoires. Study-level results: In vitro experiments confirmed that a few CMV-associated chains were specific for CMV antigens. A classifier reportedly called cytomegalovirus status with high sensitivity and specificity. The tendency of first-cohort TCR clusters to co-occur in the roughly 130 validation repertoires was the finding of a later analysis.

Here immunoSEQ multiplex PCR was the method, and the copy in TCRdb shows in-frame clones only, minus some. The sample comprises 150,000 to 200,000 clones, around 85% of which are singletons, and about a sixth rests with the top ten. Worth noting for this clone: Its antigen is still unknown.

Specimen: PBMCs. This TCR came from a man aged 18 to 29 in good health and CMV-seropositive.

For the CDR3, the DNA is TGTGCCTGGAGCCCAGCGGGGGCTAGCACAGATACGCAGTATTTT. Translating gives CAWSPAGASTDTQYF. The chain carries TRBV30 and TRBJ2-3; 8 nucleotides align to TRBD2. The CDR3 loop spans 15 amino acids. V dropped 3 bases and J dropped 0; count of bases not matched to a gene: 5. The germline CDR1 and CDR2 sequences are GTSNPN and SVGIG (reference sequence).